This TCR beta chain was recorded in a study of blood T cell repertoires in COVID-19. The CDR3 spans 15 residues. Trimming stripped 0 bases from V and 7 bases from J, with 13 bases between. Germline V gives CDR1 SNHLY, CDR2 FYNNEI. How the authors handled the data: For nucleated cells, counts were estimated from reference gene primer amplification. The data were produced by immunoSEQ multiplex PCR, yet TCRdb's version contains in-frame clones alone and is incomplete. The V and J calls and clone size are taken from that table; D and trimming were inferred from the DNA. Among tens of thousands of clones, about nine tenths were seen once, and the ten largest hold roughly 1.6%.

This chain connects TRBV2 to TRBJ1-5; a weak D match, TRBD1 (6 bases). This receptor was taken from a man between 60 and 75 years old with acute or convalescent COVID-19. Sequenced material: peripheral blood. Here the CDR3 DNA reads TGTGCCAGCAGTGAAGCGCACAGGGTAGGGCAGCCCCAGCATTTT. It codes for CASSEAHRVGQPQHF.